The clone carrying this TCR beta chain appeared a few times. Its antigen is currently unknown. The protocol attached unique molecular identifiers to individual cDNA molecules. TCRdb redid the calling of the 5' RACE reads with MiXCR, one entry per CDR3 protein. The sample carries some 54,000 distinct CDR3 sequences, approximately 10% recorded once. The data are from a study of early T cells in non-severe SARS-CoV-2 infection. Across the whole study: Sequenced material consisted of bulk RNA (from unsorted whole blood), and chains were unpaired. Notes on the study in general: Comparison of clonotypes with VDJdb favored anti-spike CD8 responses while missing private and CD4 specificities.

The CDR3 sequence is 13 residues long. Germline V gene data show CDR1 as ENHRY and CDR2 as SYGVKD. Between the trimmed V and J ends, which lost 10 bases and 6 bases, there was a span of 15 bases. The sequenced sample consisted of whole blood. The receptor's source is an adult who was a healthcare worker with PCR-confirmed SARS-CoV-2 infection or an uninfected control (not recorded which). This chain connects TRBV10-3 to TRBJ2-2; the D gene is possibly TRBD2 (6 bases). The CDR3 is CATGTQAPGELFF. The CDR3 DNA is TGTGCCACCGGGACTCAAGCTCCCGGGGAGCTGTTTTTT.